This T cell receptor (beta chain) comes out of a study of T-cell reconstitution after alpha-beta-depleted transplantation in children. There are many counts of this clonotype. Molecular barcoding with unique molecular identifiers was used for the TCRbeta library. MiXCR was run by TCRdb on the PCR reads, yielding one entry per CDR3 protein. This sample has about 110,000 distinct CDR3 sequences, with about 9.3% found just once. Germline V CDR1 and CDR2: SGHTA, FQGNSA. J was trimmed by 2 bases and V by 3 bases; bases with no gene match: 3. The CDR3 loop spans 14 amino acids. J is TRBJ2-7 and V is TRBV7-2, with 8 bases fitting TRBD2. This sample comprised PBMCs from the stem cell graft donor, obtained from the stem cell graft. This TCR was sampled from a human donor who donated a stem cell graft to a child with acute lymphoblastic leukemia. The chain's CDR3 is CASSFAGGTYEQYF. CDR3 coding DNA: TGTGCCAGCAGCTTTGCGGGGGGCACCTACGAGCAGTACTTC.